This entry lists 21 T cell receptor beta chains sequenced from one sample in a study of PD-1 blockade in classical Hodgkin lymphoma. Time point denoted: cycle 4 day 1 (C4D1), after less than 7 weeks of nivolumab. Every patient had relapsed following autologous stem cell transplantation, and cohorts differed in brentuximab vedotin exposure. Measured with immunoSEQ multiplex PCR; TCRdb has only the in-frame clones, and not every one. Of about 19,000 clones listed, more than 75% are singletons. The sequenced sample was peripheral blood mononuclear cells (PBMCs), obtained before the fourth cycle of nivolumab. The receptors here all came from a human donor with classical Hodgkin lymphoma.

The V gene is TRBV28, the J gene TRBJ1-1, with D possibly being TRBD1 (6 bases). V was clipped by 6 bases and J by 4 bases, with 15 bases between them. The CDR3 is made up of 14 amino acids. Germline CDR1 is MDHEN and CDR2 is SYDVKM. CDR3 bases: TGTGCCAGCAGGGGGGCACCGGGGGGCACTGAAGCTTTCTTT. Its protein product is CASRGAPGGTEAFF.

On this clone itself: Relative to the germline gene, one junction end is altered; a read error may explain this. V is TRBV2 and J is TRBJ2-5; TRBD1 aligns across 7 bases. This CDR3 comprises 17 residues. Germline V gene sequence: CDR1 SNHLY, CDR2 FYNNEI. CDR3 bases: TGTGCCAGCAACAACCCCCAACAGGGGATCCCTCAAGGGACCCAGTACTTC. Protein: CASNNPQQGIPQGTQYF.

J is TRBJ2-1 and V is TRBV5-1; 7 positions match TRBD1. Germline CDR1 is SGHRS and CDR2 is YFSETQ. With 5 bases clipped from V and 3 bases from J, the junction kept 11 bases outside the gene matches. This CDR3 spans 16 amino acids. The CDR3 DNA follows: TGCGCCAGCAGACGATTGAAAGGGGGCGTCTACAATGAGCAGTTCTTC. Its translation: CASRRLKGGVYNEQFF. The variable domain in full, completed from reference TRBV5-1 and TRBJ2-1, reads KAGVTQTPRYLIKTRGQQVTLSCSPISGHRSVSWYQQTPGQGLQFLFEYFSETQRNKGNFPGRFSGRQFSNSRSEMNVSTLELGDSALYLCASRRLKGGVYNEQFFGPGTRLTVL.

The chain combines TRBV5-1 with TRBJ1-4; TRBD1 aligns across 8 bases. J gave up 7 bases and V 4 bases, and 9 bases lay outside the gene matches. Germline V gene sequence: CDR1 SGHRS, CDR2 YFSETQ. The CDR3 loop spans 15 amino acids. The CDR3 nucleotides are TGCGCCAGCAGCCCCCAGGGGACAGGTTTTGAAAAACTGTTTTTT. This translates into CASSPQGTGFEKLFF.

CDR3 sequence: CAISESTGRRAEAFF. CDR3 DNA sequence: TGTGCCATCAGTGAGTCGACAGGCAGGAGGGCTGAAGCTTTCTTT. This chain connects TRBV10-3 to TRBJ1-1, with D maybe TRBD1 (6 bases). The CDR3 covers 15 residues. Trimming took 0 bases from V and 6 from J, leaving 14 bases between them. Germline-derived CDR1 and CDR2 are ENHRY and SYGVKD.

The chain couples TRBV20-1 to TRBJ2-7; tentatively, D is TRBD1 or TRBD2 (5 bases each). V dropped 1 base and J dropped 5 bases, with 6 bases sitting between them. The CDR3 has 11 residues. Germline V gene sequence: CDR1 DFQATT, CDR2 SNEGSKA (reference sequence). The chain's CDR3 is CSARGDHEQYV. In nucleotides, the CDR3 is TGCAGTGCTAGAGGGGACCACGAGCAGTACGTC.

The chain uses TRBV5-1 and TRBJ1-2, with D perhaps matching TRBD1 (5 bases). The CDR3 is made up of 15 amino acids. Trimming took 5 bases from V and 4 from J, leaving 18 bases between them. Looked up from germline, CDR1 is SGHRS and CDR2 is YFSETQ. This CDR3 is CASSGVTGESYGYTF. The DNA of the CDR3 is TGCGCCAGCAGTGGGGTTACAGGCGAGAGCTATGGCTACACCTTC.

This chain uses TRBV6-6 with TRBJ1-1, with D possibly being TRBD1 (6 bases). The CDR3 has 14 amino acids. V shed 6 bases and J shed 4 bases, with 15 bases lying between them. Germline values: CDR1 MNHNY, CDR2 SVGAGI (reference sequence). CDR3 sequence reads: CASSRPGGITEAFF. As DNA, the CDR3 is TGTGCCAGCAGCCGCCCTGGGGGCATCACTGAAGCTTTCTTT.

V and J are TRBV6-1 and TRBJ2-3, with 9 positions matching TRBD1. The germline gives CDR1 MNHNS, CDR2 SASEGT. V shed 4 bases, J shed 2 bases, and the junction held 4 bases outside the gene matches. The CDR3 is 15 residues long. The CDR3 reads CASSAGTGTTDTQYF. Written as DNA, the CDR3 is TGTGCCAGCAGTGCCGGGACAGGGACCACAGATACGCAGTATTTT.

The chain uses TRBV11-2 and TRBJ1-6; 9 bases map to TRBD1. V trimming: 3 bases; J trimming: 7 bases; junction bases outside the gene matches: 1. The CDR3 is 14 amino acids. Germline CDR1 is SGHAT and CDR2 is FQNNGV. DNA for the CDR3: TGTGCCAGCAGCTTGGGGACAGGGAATTCACCCCTCCACTTT. Translating it yields CASSLGTGNSPLHF.

V usage is TRBV6-5 and J usage is TRBJ1-1; D gene uncertain. The CDR3 has 12 residues. The germline gives CDR1 MNHEY, CDR2 SVGAGI. The V gene lost 2 bases and the J gene lost 11 bases, with 12 bases spanning the gap. The CDR3 spells CASSYAGGMAFF. DNA of the CDR3: TGTGCCAGCAGTTACGCCGGTGGAATGGCTTTCTTT.

CDR3 DNA sequence: TGTGCCAGTAGTTTCCTCAGGGGGATAGCTTTCTTT. It encodes CASSFLRGIAFF. V usage is TRBV19 and J usage is TRBJ1-1, with TRBD1 matching over 7 bases. From germline, CDR1 is LNHDA and CDR2 SQIVND (reference sequence). The CDR3 is 12 residues long. J was trimmed by 10 bases and V by 5 bases; bases with no gene match: 7.

The rearrangement links TRBV18 to TRBJ2-7; D not certain. The V gene's germline CDR1 is KGHSH and CDR2 LQKENI. The CDR3 has 14 residues. V lost 3 bases and J lost 1, with 10 bases in between. The CDR3 coding sequence is TGTGCCAGCTCACCTGACCCAGTATCCTACGAGCAGTACGTC. It encodes CASSPDPVSYEQYV.

This rearrangement joins TRBV9 to TRBJ2-1; a possible D gene is TRBD2 (6 bases). V lost 2 bases and J lost 5, with 14 bases in between. In germline, CDR1 is SGDLS, CDR2 YYNGEE. The CDR3 loop spans 15 amino acids. The DNA of the CDR3 is TGTGCCAGCAGCGTTTGGGACTCAACCAACAATGAGCAGTTCTTC. Translated, it gives CASSVWDSTNNEQFF.

This clone appeared a few times. This rearrangement joins TRBV7-2 to TRBJ1-2; no reliable D call. Germline loops: CDR1 SGHTA, CDR2 FQGNSA. There are 14 residues in the CDR3. V lost 1 base, J lost 4 bases, and 10 bases lay in between. The CDR3 nucleotides are TGTGCCAGCAGCTTAGAGGGCAACTCCTATGGCTACACCTTC. Translation: CASSLEGNSYGYTF.

This clone was recorded once. The chain couples TRBV6-1 to TRBJ1-1; no definite D call. Trimming took 5 bases from V and 4 from J, leaving 2 bases between them. Germline lookup yields CDR1 MNHNS and CDR2 SASEGT. The CDR3 spans 10 residues. CDR3 DNA sequence: TGTGCCAGCAGTTTCACTGAAGCTTTCTTT. Residues: CASSFTEAFF.

The gene calls are TRBV6-5 and TRBJ2-2; no firm D call. The ends were cut back, 8 bases at V and 5 bases at J, with 3 bases in the middle. CDR1 is MNHEY and CDR2 is SVGAGI in the germline V gene. This CDR3 region has 10 residues. The CDR3 region is CASATGELFF. The CDR3 DNA reads TGTGCCAGCGCTACCGGGGAGCTGTTTTTT.

The chain carries TRBV27 and TRBJ1-5; a possible D gene is TRBD1 (6 bases). The CDR3 sequence is 15 residues long. In germline, CDR1 is MNHEY, CDR2 SMNVEV (reference sequence). V was pared by 7 bases and J by 3 bases, with 16 bases between. The CDR3, as DNA: TGTGCCAGCACCCCTGCCGGACAGTACAATCAGCCCCAGCATTTT. Protein sequence: CASTPAGQYNQPQHF.

The chain joins TRBV19 to TRBJ1-4, with D possibly TRBD1 on 5 matching bases. This CDR3 has 15 amino acids. V was shortened by 3 bases and J by 5 bases, with 13 bases between the two germline ends. Per germline, CDR1 LNHDA and CDR2 SQIVND (reference sequence). The CDR3 DNA sequence: TGTGCCAGTAGTATGATGGGGGGATACAATGAAAAACTGTTTTTT. It yields the protein CASSMMGGYNEKLFF.

The chain carries TRBV28 and TRBJ1-2; D call uncertain. The germline V gene has CDR1 MDHEN and CDR2 SYDVKM. The CDR3 length is 12 residues. Trimming took off 6 bases at V and 5 bases at J, with 10 bases between the two ends. CDR3 in amino acids: CASRSTDYGYTF. In DNA form, the CDR3 reads TGTGCCAGCAGGTCGACGGATTATGGCTACACCTTC.

The genes are TRBV6-5 and TRBJ2-1, with no clear D. This CDR3 is built from 15 residues. The V end lost 4 bases, the J end lost 14 bases, and 24 bases lay between the germline ends. Germline V lookup: CDR1 MNHEY, CDR2 SVGAGI. The CDR3 reads CASSLERRPSGLEFF. CDR3 sequence (DNA): TGTGCCAGCAGTTTGGAAAGGAGACCCTCAGGTTTGGAGTTCTTC.